The entry below describes one T cell receptor beta chain. The antigen remains undetermined. Amplified TCR beta CDR3 regions came from RNA transcripts. The study used the HTBI primer set for a first-round RT-PCR of the TCR CDR3. TCRdb ran MiXCR on the multiplex PCR reads and lists one entry per CDR3 protein. The repertoire holds about 840,000 distinct CDR3 sequences, about two fifths seen once, with approximately 8.7% in the top ten. Germline-derived CDR1 and CDR2 are SGHVS and FNYEAQ. The V and J ends lost 8 bases and 6 bases respectively, with 14 bases between them. CDR3 length: 12 residues. The sample originates from a study of T cells in Graves' hyperthyroidism and ophthalmopathy. Study outcomes and limitations: Stable hyperthyroidism was told apart from ophthalmopathy by a model built on 13 V-J features.

Patients aged 18 to 65 had newly diagnosed hyperthyroidism that had lasted under 2 months. Diagnosis relied on clinical symptoms, serum thyroxine and TRAb, thyroid ultrasound and orbital computed tomography. The sample was blood. The clonotype originates from a man between 18 and 29 years old with Graves' hyperthyroidism. The chain uses TRBV7-6 and TRBJ2-7; D ambiguous. The CDR3 is CASGEPPCEQYF. CDR3 in DNA: TGTGCCAGCGGCGAGCCTCCCTGCGAGCAGTACTTC.